The 10 T cell receptor beta chains given below trace back to one sample, sequenced in a study of read filtering for tumor transcriptome and immune sequencing. This library used about 400 ng RNA and molecular barcoded adaptors spanning alpha/delta and beta/gamma chains. TCRdb re-called the reads through MiXCR, storing one row per CDR3 protein. The sample lists over 20,000 distinct CDR3 sequences; roughly an eighth were seen once. The sample taken for sequencing was a population of CD138-negative cells sorted from bone marrow. These TCRs come from a donor aged 40 or older with multiple myeloma.

This clonotype was observed at least ten times. The CDR3 reads CASSREHAYNEQFF. The CDR3 region has the DNA TGTGCCAGCAGTAGGGAGCACGCCTACAATGAGCAGTTCTTC. The chain combines TRBV2 with TRBJ2-1, with D perhaps matching TRBD2 (5 bases). Germline V lookup: CDR1 SNHLY, CDR2 FYNNEI. V lost 5 bases to trimming and J lost 2 bases, with 10 bases between them. The CDR3 is 14 amino acids.

The chain joins TRBV7-9 to TRBJ2-7, with D unresolved. The germline V gene has CDR1 SEHNR and CDR2 FQNEAQ (reference sequence). The CDR3 is made up of 10 amino acids. V was pared by 5 bases and J by 2 bases, with 1 base between. The CDR3 is CASSPYEQYF. The CDR3 DNA reads as TGTGCCAGCAGCCCCTACGAGCAGTACTTC.

This clonotype was found many times. V and J are TRBV28 and TRBJ1-5; 7 nucleotides line up with TRBD1. The CDR3 totals 16 residues. CDR1 is MDHEN and CDR2 is SYDVKM in the germline V gene. The V gene end was trimmed by 6 bases and the J gene end by 7 bases; junction bases not matched to a gene: 15. The CDR3, as DNA: TGTGCCAGCAGCATGCCCGGGACAGTTAAGGGCCAGCCCCAGCATTTT. Its protein is CASSMPGTVKGQPQHF.

This clonotype appeared many times. This chain joins TRBV20-1 and TRBJ2-1; perhaps TRBD2 as D (6 bases). Germline V gives CDR1 DFQATT, CDR2 SNEGSKA (reference sequence). This CDR3 has 12 amino acids. V lost 5 bases, J lost 15 bases, and 20 bases lay in between. The chain's CDR3 is CSAQLSGSLLFF. CDR3 coding DNA: TGCAGTGCTCAACTTAGCGGATCCCTACTGTTCTTC.

The J gene is TRBJ2-5, the V gene TRBV28; D not certain. CDR1 MDHEN and CDR2 SYDVKM come from the germline V gene. The length of the CDR3 is 11 residues. The ends were cut back, 8 bases at V and 5 bases at J, with 9 bases in the middle. For the CDR3, the DNA is TGTGCCAGCGCACAGATGGAGACCCAGTACTTC. Amino acids: CASAQMETQYF.

This clonotype was counted ten times or more. The rearrangement joins TRBV19 to TRBJ1-1; D might be TRBD1 (5 bases). CDR1 LNHDA and CDR2 SQIVND come from the germline V gene (reference sequence). This CDR3 spans 12 amino acids. The germline V and J ends were trimmed by 5 bases and 10 bases, with 14 bases remaining between them. CDR3 protein: CASSGDLGVAFF. The CDR3 DNA follows: TGTGCCAGTAGTGGGGACCTCGGGGTAGCTTTCTTT.

There are many counts of this clonotype. This rearrangement joins TRBV24-1 to TRBJ2-2, with no clear D. CDR1 and CDR2 (germline): KGHDR, SFDVKD. The CDR3 consists of 14 residues. V dropped 0 bases and J dropped 6 bases, with 7 bases sitting between them. CDR3 nucleotide sequence: TGTGCCACCAGTGATTTGTGGGTATCCGGGGAGCTGTTTTTT. It encodes CATSDLWVSGELFF.

This clonotype was seen at least ten times. The chain is built from TRBV28 and TRBJ1-2, with D unclear. Germline CDR1 is MDHEN and CDR2 is SYDVKM. CDR3 length: 12 amino acids. Trimming removed 2 bases from V and 7 bases from J, with 8 bases in between. CDR3 in DNA: TGTGCCAGCAGTTTAGGAGGGTTTGGCTACACCTTC. As protein: CASSLGGFGYTF.

This clonotype was seen ten or more times. V is TRBV20-1 and J is TRBJ2-5; maybe TRBD2 (5 bases). Between the trimmed V and J ends, which lost 3 bases and 3 bases, there was a span of 14 bases. There are 14 residues in the CDR3. Per the germline V gene, CDR1 is DFQATT and CDR2 is SNEGSKA (reference sequence). The CDR3 sequence is CSASSPGREETQYF. The CDR3 DNA reads TGCAGTGCTAGTTCCCCGGGAAGGGAAGAGACCCAGTACTTC.

This chain connects TRBV7-9 to TRBJ2-1; the D gene is possibly TRBD2 (6 bases). The CDR3 runs to 15 residues. Trimming took off 10 bases at V and 10 bases at J, with 26 bases between the two ends. Germline-derived CDR1 and CDR2 are SEHNR and FQNEAQ (reference sequence). This chain's CDR3 is CATASGRSTYSEQFF. CDR3 bases: TGTGCCACCGCCTCCGGGAGATCAACCTACAGCGAGCAGTTCTTC.